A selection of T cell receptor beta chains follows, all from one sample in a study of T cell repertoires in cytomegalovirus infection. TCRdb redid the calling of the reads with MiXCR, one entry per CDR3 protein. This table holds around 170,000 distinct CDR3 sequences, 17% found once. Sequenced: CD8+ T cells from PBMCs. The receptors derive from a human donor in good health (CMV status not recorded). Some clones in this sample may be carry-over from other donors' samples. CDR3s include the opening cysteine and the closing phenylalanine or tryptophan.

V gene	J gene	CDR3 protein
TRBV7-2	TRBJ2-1	CASSLLTGGSEQFF
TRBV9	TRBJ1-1	CASSAIQGFPNTEAFF
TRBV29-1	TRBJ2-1	CSIAGTPYNEQFF
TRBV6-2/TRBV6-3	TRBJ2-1	CASSPMGLAGLPARNEQFF
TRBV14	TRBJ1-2	CASSQAHRDHGYTF
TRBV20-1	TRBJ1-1	CSASEGASKRAFF
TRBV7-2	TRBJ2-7	CASSPGQGAGRYEQYF
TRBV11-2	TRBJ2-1	CASSLSREEQFF
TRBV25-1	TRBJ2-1	CASSVNNEQFF
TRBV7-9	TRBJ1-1	CASSPPDRARGGNTEAFF
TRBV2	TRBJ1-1	CAVRTRDKNTEAFF
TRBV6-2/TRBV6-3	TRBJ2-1	CASGPLSSYNEQFF
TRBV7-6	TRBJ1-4	CASSLRSSNEKLFF
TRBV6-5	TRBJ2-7	CASSSAGIEEQYF
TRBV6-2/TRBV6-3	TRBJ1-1	CASSRRQRTEAFF
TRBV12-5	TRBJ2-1	CASVIGDSSYNEQFF
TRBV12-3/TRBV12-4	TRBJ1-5	CASSEFGSGTNQPQHF
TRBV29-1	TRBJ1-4	CSARAREKLFF
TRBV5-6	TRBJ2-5	CASSPAAGTSGRATQYF
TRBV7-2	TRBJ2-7	CASSLGVGGYEQYF
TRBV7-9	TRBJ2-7	CASSGRDIYYEQYF
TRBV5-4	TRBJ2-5	CASSLDSGNSGETQYF
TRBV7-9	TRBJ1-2	CASSLDSGFYGYTF